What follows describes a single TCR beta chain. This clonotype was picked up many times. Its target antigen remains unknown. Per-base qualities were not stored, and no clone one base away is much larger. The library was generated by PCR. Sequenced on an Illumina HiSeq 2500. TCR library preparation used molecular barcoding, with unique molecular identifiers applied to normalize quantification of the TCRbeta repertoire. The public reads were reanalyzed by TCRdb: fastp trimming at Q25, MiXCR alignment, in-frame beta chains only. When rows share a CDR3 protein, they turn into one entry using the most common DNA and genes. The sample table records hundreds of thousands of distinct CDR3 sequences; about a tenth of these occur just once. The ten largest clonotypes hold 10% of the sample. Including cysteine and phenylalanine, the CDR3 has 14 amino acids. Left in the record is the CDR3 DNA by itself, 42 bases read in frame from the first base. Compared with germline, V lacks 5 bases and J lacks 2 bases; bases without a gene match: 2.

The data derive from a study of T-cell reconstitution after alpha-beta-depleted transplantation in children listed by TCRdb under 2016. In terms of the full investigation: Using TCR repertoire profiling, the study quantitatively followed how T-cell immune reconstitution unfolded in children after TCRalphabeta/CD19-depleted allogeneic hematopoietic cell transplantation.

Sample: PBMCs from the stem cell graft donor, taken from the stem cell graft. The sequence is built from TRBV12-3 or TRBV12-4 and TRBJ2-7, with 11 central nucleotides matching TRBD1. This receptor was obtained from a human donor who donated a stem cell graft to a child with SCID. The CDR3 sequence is CASSRTGGPYEQYF. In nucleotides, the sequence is TGTGCCAGCAGTCGGACAGGGGGCCCCTACGAGCAGTACTTC.